Listed below are T cell receptor beta chains from one sample, sequenced in a study of blood T cells in healthy people across ages. MiXCR was run by TCRdb on the 5' RACE reads, yielding one entry per CDR3 protein. The repertoire has about 1,800,000 distinct CDR3 sequences, roughly 28% of them found once; the top ten carry 7.7%. The sequencing input was blood. The receptors derive from a woman in her twenties or thirties in good health. CDR3s include the opening cysteine and the closing phenylalanine or tryptophan. Fields, in order: clone size, CDR3 length, V gene, D gene, J gene, CDR3 DNA, CDR3 protein. A D gene is named only where the DNA matches it firmly. Clone size appears in some rows only: once, few, many, or a class for an expanded clone.

many,15,TRBV3-1,TRBD2,TRBJ2-7,TGTGCCAGCAGCCAAAGTGCGGGAGGTACCTACGAGCAGTACTTC,CASSQSAGGTYEQYF
-,13,TRBV5-1,TRBD2,TRBJ2-7,TGCGCCAGCAGCTCCCGGGAGGGTAGCGAGCAGTACTTC,CASSSREGSEQYF
-,14,TRBV14,-,TRBJ2-3,TGTGCCAGCAGCCAAGAGGTGGAAACAGATACGCAGTATTTT,CASSQEVETDTQYF
many,14,TRBV5-1,-,TRBJ1-5,TGCGCCAGCAGCGCTGAGCCACGGGGACAGCCCCAGCATTTT,CASSAEPRGQPQHF
-,15,TRBV2,TRBD1,TRBJ1-5,TGTGCCAGCAGCCGGGACAGAGGAGGAGGTCAGCCCCAGCATTTT,CASSRDRGGGQPQHF
many,12,TRBV7-2,-,TRBJ2-1,TGTGCCAGCGGGGGAATCTACAATGAGCAGTTCTTC,CASGGIYNEQFF
-,15,TRBV7-2,TRBD1,TRBJ1-5,TGTGCCAGCAGCTTAAACAGGGGCGGCAATCAGCCCCAGCATTTT,CASSLNRGGNQPQHF
-,14,TRBV12-3/TRBV12-4,-,TRBJ2-6,TGTGCCAGCAGCCCCGTTGGTGCGGCCAACGTCCTGACTTTC,CASSPVGAANVLTF
few,13,TRBV10-3,-,TRBJ1-1,TGTGCCAGCGCGGGGGACGGTTACACTGAAGCTTTCTTT,CASAGDGYTEAFF
-,16,TRBV5-1,TRBD1,TRBJ2-7,TGCGCCAGCAGCTTGGCCGGTCTGGGACAGGGATACGAGCAGTACTTC,CASSLAGLGQGYEQYF
many,13,TRBV7-2,-,TRBJ2-1,TGTGCCAGCAGCTTATATGGGTACAATGAGCAGTTCTTC,CASSLYGYNEQFF
-,15,TRBV6-5,-,TRBJ1-1,TGTGCCAGCAGTGCGGCCTCGGGGGGCTACACTGAAGCTTTCTTT,CASSAASGGYTEAFF
many,14,TRBV12-3/TRBV12-4,-,TRBJ2-7,TGTGCCAGCAGCGCGGGCGACTCCTTCTACGAGCAGTACTTC,CASSAGDSFYEQYF
-,15,TRBV24-1,TRBD1,TRBJ2-3,TGTGCCACCAGTGATCCACAGGGGTCCACAGATACGCAGTATTTT,CATSDPQGSTDTQYF
few,13,TRBV7-9,-,TRBJ2-7,TGTGCCAGCAGCTTAATGTGGGAAAACGAGCAGTACTTC,CASSLMWENEQYF
few,17,TRBV12-3/TRBV12-4,-,TRBJ2-3,TGTGCCAGCAGTTTAACCCCCAGGGGGGTAGGCACAGATACGCAGTATTTT,CASSLTPRGVGTDTQYF
once,16,TRBV6-2/TRBV6-3,-,TRBJ2-1,TGTGCCAGCAGTGCCGCCCCCCGGGAGAGGTACAATAAGCAGTTCTTC,CASSAAPRERYNKQFF
-,14,TRBV12-5,TRBD1,TRBJ1-6,TGTGCTAGTGGGGCGGGACAGAGGGGGCAATCCCTCCACTTT,CASGAGQRGQSLHF
-,16,TRBV18,TRBD2,TRBJ2-7,TGTGCCAGCTCATCGGGGGCTAGCGGGAGATACAATGAGCAGTACTTC,CASSSGASGRYNEQYF
many,12,TRBV7-9,-,TRBJ2-7,TGTGCCAGCAGCTCAAATGACTACGAGCAGTACTTC,CASSSNDYEQYF
few,19,TRBV3-1,-,TRBJ2-3,TGTGCCAGCAGCCAAGATCCGGAACTGACCCTTTTTAGCACAGATACGCAGTATTTT,CASSQDPELTLFSTDTQYF
-,14,TRBV7-2,-,TRBJ2-5,TGTGCCAGCAGCGCCCTTAGGGGCGGGGAGACCCAGTACTTC,CASSALRGGETQYF
few,13,TRBV25-1,TRBD2,TRBJ2-1,TGTGCCAGTGAAGCGGGGGACTACAATGAGCAGTTCTTC,CASEAGDYNEQFF
-,13,TRBV3-1,-,TRBJ1-5,TGTGCCAGCAGCCAAGGGGCCAGAGCGCCCCAGCATTTT,CASSQGARAPQHF
-,15,TRBV7-9,-,TRBJ2-4,TGTGCCAGCAGCCCCACCGGCAGGGGTGGACGCGAGCATTACTTC,CASSPTGRGGREHYF
-,12,TRBV29-1,-,TRBJ1-2,TGCAGCGTTGAAAGGGACCACTATGGCTACACCTTC,CSVERDHYGYTF
-,16,TRBV6-6,TRBD1,TRBJ2-1,TGTGCCAGCAGCCTACAACGACAGGGGGCAAACAATGAGCAGTTCTTC,CASSLQRQGANNEQFF
-,15,TRBV7-2,TRBD1,TRBJ1-4,TGTGCCGGCAGCTTAGCCGGGACAGAGGGAGGAAAACTGTTTTTT,CAGSLAGTEGGKLFF
few,15,TRBV7-2,TRBD2,TRBJ2-1,TGTGCCAGCAGCAAACTAGCGGTGTCCTACAATGAGCAGTTCTTC,CASSKLAVSYNEQFF
once,15,TRBV6-2/TRBV6-3,TRBD1,TRBJ2-5,TGTGCCAGCAGTTACAGGGGACAGATCCAAGAGACCCAGTACTTC,CASSYRGQIQETQYF
few,15,TRBV12-3/TRBV12-4,TRBD1,TRBJ2-7,TGTGCCAGCAGTTGGGACAGGGCCTATATTTACGAGCAGTACTTC,CASSWDRAYIYEQYF
few,19,TRBV28,TRBD2,TRBJ2-5,TGTGCCAGCAGACCGACCGATAGCGGGGGGGCCGGGTCGGTCGAGACCCAGTACTTC,CASRPTDSGGAGSVETQYF
once,15,TRBV19,-,TRBJ1-5,TGTGCCAGTAGAAGGCAGGGGTCGGGAAATCAGCCCCAGCATTTT,CASRRQGSGNQPQHF
few,16,TRBV11-2,-,TRBJ2-1,TGTGCCAGCAGCTTTGGGGGGGCTGGTTCCTACAATGAGCAGTTCTTC,CASSFGGAGSYNEQFF
-,11,TRBV5-1,-,TRBJ2-1,TGCACCAGCAGCATTGACAATGAGCAGTTCTTC,CTSSIDNEQFF
few,17,TRBV7-8,TRBD2,TRBJ2-2,TGTGCCAGCAGCTTAGGATGGACTAGCGGGAACACCGGGGAGCTGTTTTTT,CASSLGWTSGNTGELFF
-,15,TRBV28,TRBD1,TRBJ2-5,TGTGCCAGCAGTTCTTCCGGGACAGGGGGGAAGACCCAGTACTTC,CASSSSGTGGKTQYF